This T cell receptor beta chain was sequenced in a study of cytomegalovirus exposure and HLA in healthy donors. Study-wide context: About 85 million unique TCRs from HLA-typed donors were held in an early release of data.

Note on this clone: Its antigen is still unknown.

Trimming left V 4 bases short and J 4 bases short, with 11 bases between. CDR3 length: 13 amino acids. Germline CDR1 and CDR2: SQVTM and ANQGSEA. Study-wide findings and caveats: With further analysis later on, most CMV-associated TCR beta chains appeared HLA-restricted. Likely technical artifact: a cluster of highly shared sequence variants.

This PCR relied on a set of 60 Vbeta primers and 13 Jbeta primers. The repertoire was sequenced with immunoSEQ multiplex PCR; TCRdb's copy has only in-frame clones and lacks some. The repertoire holds 150,000 to 200,000 clones, with 85% as singletons. Source material: PBMCs. This clonotype was obtained from a woman aged 50 to 60 in good health and CMV-seronegative. The genes are TRBV29-1 and TRBJ2-1; no reliable D call. The CDR3 protein is CSVGRVRYNEQFF. The CDR3 DNA follows: TGCAGCGTTGGCCGGGTGAGATACAATGAGCAGTTCTTC.